This TCR beta chain was captured in a study of blood T cell repertoires in COVID-19. Background on the study: Samples taken during acute and convalescent COVID-19 were collected in the United States, Italy and Spain. T cells, B-cell-depleted T cells, or PBMCs supplied cDNA or gDNA.

Study processing details: Amplifying reference gene primers gave estimates of nucleated cell counts. Generated by immunoSEQ multiplex PCR, the TCRdb table keeps only in-frame clones and is missing some. V, J and clone size are taken as reported in that table, and D and trimming were inferred from the DNA itself. The repertoire includes about 230,000 clones, around 86% of them detected once, and about 9.9% sits in the top ten. Between the trimmed V and J ends, which lost 2 bases and 4 bases, there was a span of 14 bases. The CDR3 has 14 amino acids. Germline CDR1 reads GTSNPN; CDR2 reads SVGIG (reference sequence).

The sequenced material came from peripheral blood. The rearrangement joins TRBV30 to TRBJ1-1, with no clear D. The clonotype originates from a man aged 50 to 59 with COVID-19, enrolled during active disease. Here the CDR3 reads CAWSIENGVTEAFF. The DNA of the CDR3 is TGTGCCTGGAGTATTGAGAACGGGGTCACTGAAGCTTTCTTT.